These 18 T cell receptor beta chains share one sample of origin, sequenced in a study of lymphopenia after photon versus proton radiotherapy. Method: immunoSEQ multiplex PCR; TCRdb's copy keeps in-frame clones and lacks some. This table holds about 70,000 clones, 80% to 90% found once. Material: peripheral blood, obtained from a patient treated with proton-based radiotherapy. Receptors originate from an elderly man with esophageal cancer.

The gene calls are TRBV4-2 and TRBJ2-1; maybe TRBD2 (5 bases). V lost 4 bases and J 8 bases, leaving 15 bases between the germline ends. Looked up from germline, CDR1 is LGHNA and CDR2 is YNFKEQ. The CDR3 loop spans 14 amino acids. This CDR3 is CASSLGPSGDEQFF. CDR3 bases: TGTGCCAGCAGCCTGGGCCCCTCCGGGGATGAGCAGTTCTTC.

The chain recombines TRBV4-1 with TRBJ2-5, with 8 bases lining up with TRBD1. CDR3 length equals 16 residues. The germline CDR1 and CDR2 sequences are MGHRA and YSYEKL. Losses at the gene ends were 4 bases for V and 5 bases for J; bases not matched to a gene: 12. This CDR3 is CASSRLTGVARETQYF. CDR3 coding DNA: TGCGCCAGCAGCCGATTGACAGGGGTCGCACGGGAGACCCAGTACTTC.

V usage is TRBV19 and J usage is TRBJ1-1, with no clear D. The CDR3 is made up of 11 amino acids. V dropped 3 bases and J dropped 7 bases, with 6 bases sitting between them. Germline values: CDR1 LNHDA, CDR2 SQIVND (reference sequence). The CDR3 nucleotides are TGTGCCAGTAGTATGGAGGGTGAAGCTTTCTTT. The encoded protein is CASSMEGEAFF.

V is TRBV27 and J is TRBJ2-1; D possibly matches TRBD1 or TRBD2 (5 bases each). V gave up 8 bases and J gave up 2 bases, with 16 bases separating them. Germline CDR1 reads MNHEY; CDR2 reads SMNVEV (reference sequence). The CDR3 totals 15 residues. The CDR3, as DNA: TGTGCCAGCTCTGGGACGGGATCTACCTACAATGAGCAGTTCTTC. Amino acid sequence: CASSGTGSTYNEQFF.

Comments on this clone: The sample contains more than one DNA sequence encoding this CDR3. The chain combines TRBV7-7 with TRBJ2-3, with 8 bases fitting TRBD1. The CDR3 loop spans 15 amino acids. Germline values: CDR1 SSHAT, CDR2 FNYEAQ (reference sequence). Unmatched junction bases numbered 3, after V lost 4 bases and J lost 0 bases. The CDR3 DNA sequence: TGTGCCAGCAGCTACAGGGGGTCAAGCACAGATACGCAGTATTTT. Protein product: CASSYRGSSTDTQYF.

The chain is built from TRBV19 and TRBJ2-5; D is undetermined. The CDR3 sequence is 13 residues long. Germline CDR1 reads LNHDA; CDR2 reads SQIVND (reference sequence). V shed 5 bases and J shed 3 bases, with 10 bases lying between them. CDR3 residues: CASSGRNEETQYF. The CDR3 DNA sequence: TGTGCCAGTAGTGGGCGGAACGAAGAGACCCAGTACTTC.

The chain employs TRBV2 and TRBJ2-3; tentatively, D is TRBD2 (6 bases). CDR1 and CDR2 (germline): SNHLY, FYNNEI. This CDR3 spans 15 amino acids. The germline V and J ends were trimmed by 8 bases and 1 base, with 16 bases remaining between them. For the CDR3, the DNA is TGTGCCAGCTCTGGAGGAGGGCCGGGCACAGATACGCAGTATTTT. Its translation is CASSGGGPGTDTQYF.

This chain joins TRBV2 and TRBJ2-1; D gene ambiguous. The CDR3 runs 16 residues. Trimming took 6 bases from V and 0 from J, leaving 15 bases between them. The germline gives CDR1 SNHLY, CDR2 FYNNEI. The CDR3 coding sequence is TGTGCCAGCAGGGCCATCTATGAAAGCTCCTACAATGAGCAGTTCTTC. Its protein product is CASRAIYESSYNEQFF.

The chain combines TRBV7-8 with TRBJ2-7; D is unclear. Germline loops: CDR1 SGHVS, CDR2 FQNEAQ. The ends were cut back, 5 bases at V and 3 bases at J, with 17 bases in the middle. CDR3 size: 15 residues. CDR3 sequence (DNA): TGTGCCAGCAGCGCCAGCCAAGAACTTAGCTACGAGCAGTACTTC. It specifies CASSASQELSYEQYF.

In the case of this clone: Other DNA sequences in the sample encode the same CDR3. The chain employs TRBV29-1 and TRBJ2-2, with a weak D call TRBD1 (5 bases). CDR3 length: 14 amino acids. V lost 4 bases to trimming and J lost 0 bases, with 9 bases between them. Germline CDR1 reads SQVTM; CDR2 reads ANQGSEA. CDR3 in DNA: TGCAGCGTTGGGCAGGGCGCGAACACCGGGGAGCTGTTTTTT. Its translation: CSVGQGANTGELFF.

The V gene is TRBV4-1, the J gene TRBJ2-7; TRBD1 aligns across 8 bases. From germline, CDR1 is MGHRA and CDR2 YSYEKL. This CDR3 is built from 15 residues. After removal of 1 base from V and 3 bases from J, the junction contained 5 bases not matched to a gene. CDR3 protein: CASSQAGTGGYEQYF. The CDR3 DNA follows: TGCGCCAGCAGCCAAGCCGGGACAGGAGGCTACGAGCAGTACTTC.

The CDR3 DNA follows: TGTGCCAGTAGTCCTCGGACTAGTAATATCGATGAGCAGTTCTTC. Amino acid sequence: CASSPRTSNIDEQFF. This chain joins TRBV19 and TRBJ2-1; 7 nucleotides align to TRBD2. This CDR3 region has 15 residues. Per germline, CDR1 LNHDA and CDR2 SQIVND (reference sequence). The V and J ends lost 5 bases and 8 bases, in that order; junction bases with no gene match: 12.

The J gene is TRBJ1-3, the V gene TRBV7-8; no clear D gene. The germline CDR1 and CDR2 sequences are SGHVS and FQNEAQ. The V end lost 2 bases, the J end lost 3 bases, and 8 bases lay between the germline ends. The CDR3 is 14 amino acids. CDR3 amino acids: CASSLRGYGNTIYF. Here the CDR3 DNA reads TGTGCCAGCAGCTTACGAGGATATGGAAACACCATATATTTT.

This clone has ten or more counts. This sequence joins TRBV19 and TRBJ1-2; D is unclear. Germline CDR1 is LNHDA and CDR2 is SQIVND (reference sequence). This CDR3 contains 11 residues. V was trimmed by 7 bases and J by 3 bases, leaving 6 bases between them. The CDR3 region is CASNNDYGYTF. The CDR3 coding sequence is TGTGCCAGTAATAACGACTATGGCTACACCTTC.

V and J are TRBV27 and TRBJ2-7; the D gene is possibly TRBD1 (5 bases). The CDR3 has 15 amino acids. Germline-derived CDR1 and CDR2 are MNHEY and SMNVEV (reference sequence). Trimming shortened V by 7 bases and J by 2 bases, and 18 bases separated the two germline ends. In DNA form, the CDR3 reads TGTGCCAGCATTAGGGGCCGACACATAGCCTACGAGCAGTACTTC. Residues: CASIRGRHIAYEQYF.

The V and J genes are TRBV5-8 and TRBJ2-3, with TRBD2 as a possible D gene (5 bases). Germline-derived CDR1 and CDR2 are SGHTS and YDEGEE. The CDR3 is 14 residues long. The ends were cut back, 1 base at V and 1 base at J, with 7 bases in the middle. DNA for the CDR3: TGTGCCAGCAGCTTGTCACTAGGCACAGATACGCAGTATTTT. This translates into CASSLSLGTDTQYF. Variable domain in full (rest from reference TRBV5-8 and TRBJ2-3): EAGVTQSPTHLIKTRGQQATLRCSPISGHTSVYWYQQALGLGLQFLLWYDEGEERNRGNFPPRFSGRQFPNYSSELNVNALELEDSALYLCASSLSLGTDTQYFGPGTRLTVL.

This rearrangement joins TRBV5-8 to TRBJ1-1; D may be TRBD1 (5 bases). V shed 3 bases and J shed 11 bases, with 11 bases lying between them. This CDR3 is 11 amino acids long. Per germline, CDR1 SGHTS and CDR2 YDEGEE. CDR3 coding DNA: TGTGCCAGCAGCTCCTGGGGGGACGCTTTCTTT. It encodes CASSSWGDAFF.

The rearrangement links TRBV30 to TRBJ1-1, with no clear D. The CDR3 extends over 11 amino acids. Trimming left V 4 bases short and J 6 bases short, with 9 bases between. Germline-derived CDR1 and CDR2 are GTSNPN and SVGIG (reference sequence). The CDR3 is CAWNYEAEAFF. The CDR3 DNA reads TGTGCCTGGAACTATGAGGCTGAAGCTTTCTTT.